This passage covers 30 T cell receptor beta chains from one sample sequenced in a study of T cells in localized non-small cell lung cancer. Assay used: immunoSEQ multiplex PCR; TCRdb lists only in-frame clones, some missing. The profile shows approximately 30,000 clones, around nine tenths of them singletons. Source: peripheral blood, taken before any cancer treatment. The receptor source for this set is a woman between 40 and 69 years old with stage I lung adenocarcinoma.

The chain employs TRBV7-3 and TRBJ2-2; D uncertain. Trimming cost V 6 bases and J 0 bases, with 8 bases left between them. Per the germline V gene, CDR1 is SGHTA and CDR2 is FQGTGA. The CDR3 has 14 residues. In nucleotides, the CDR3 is TGTGCCAGCAGACCGAACGCGAACACCGGGGAGCTGTTTTTT. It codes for CASRPNANTGELFF.

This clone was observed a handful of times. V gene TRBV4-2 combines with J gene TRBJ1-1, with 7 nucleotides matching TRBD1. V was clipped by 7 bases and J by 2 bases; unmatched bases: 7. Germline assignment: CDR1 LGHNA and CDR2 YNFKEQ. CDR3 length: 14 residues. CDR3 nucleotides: TGTGCCAGCACCGACGACAGGGACAACACTGAAGCTTTCTTT. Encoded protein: CASTDDRDNTEAFF.

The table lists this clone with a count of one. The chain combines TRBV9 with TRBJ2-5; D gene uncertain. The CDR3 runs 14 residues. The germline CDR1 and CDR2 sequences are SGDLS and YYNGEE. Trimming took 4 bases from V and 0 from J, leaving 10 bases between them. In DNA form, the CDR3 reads TGTGCCAGCAGCCCCCTCGGTCACCAAGAGACCCAGTACTTC. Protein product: CASSPLGHQETQYF.

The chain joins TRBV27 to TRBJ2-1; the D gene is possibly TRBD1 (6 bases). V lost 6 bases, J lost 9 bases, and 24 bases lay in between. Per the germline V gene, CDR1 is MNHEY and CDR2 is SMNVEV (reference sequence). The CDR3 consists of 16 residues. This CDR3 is CASRIGAGTLIPEQFF. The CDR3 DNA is TGTGCCAGCAGAATTGGGGCCGGGACATTAATCCCTGAGCAGTTCTTC.

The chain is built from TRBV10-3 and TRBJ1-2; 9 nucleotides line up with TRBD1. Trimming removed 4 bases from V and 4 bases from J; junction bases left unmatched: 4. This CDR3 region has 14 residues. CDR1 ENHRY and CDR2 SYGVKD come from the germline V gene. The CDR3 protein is CAISASTGGYGYTF. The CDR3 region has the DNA TGTGCCATCAGTGCTTCGACAGGGGGCTATGGCTACACCTTC.

Written as DNA, the CDR3 is TGTGCCAGCAGCTTGGCCTGGGAGGTCGAGCAGTACTTC. It encodes CASSLAWEVEQYF. The chain uses TRBV5-6 and TRBJ2-7; tentative D call: TRBD2 (6 bases). This CDR3 comprises 13 residues. Trimming took off 0 bases at V and 6 bases at J, with 10 bases between the two ends. Germline V CDR1 and CDR2: SGHDT, YYEEEE. The whole variable domain, remainder taken from reference TRBV5-6 and TRBJ2-7, is DAGVTQSPTHLIKTRGQQVTLRCSPKSGHDTVSWYQQALGQGPQFIFQYYEEEERQRGNFPDRFSGHQFPNYSSELNVNALLLGDSALYLCASSLAWEVEQYFGPGTRLTVT.

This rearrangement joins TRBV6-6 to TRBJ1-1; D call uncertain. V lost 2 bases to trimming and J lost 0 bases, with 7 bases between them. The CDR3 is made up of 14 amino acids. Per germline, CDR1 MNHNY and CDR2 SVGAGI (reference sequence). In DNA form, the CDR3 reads TGTGCCAGCAGTTACGGCAGCTTGAACACTGAAGCTTTCTTT. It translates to CASSYGSLNTEAFF.

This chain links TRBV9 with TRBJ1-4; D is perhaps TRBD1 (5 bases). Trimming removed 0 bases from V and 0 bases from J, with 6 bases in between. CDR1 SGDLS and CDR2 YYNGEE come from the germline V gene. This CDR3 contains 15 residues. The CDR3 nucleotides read TGTGCCAGCAGCGTAGGGGGGGCAACTAATGAAAAACTGTTTTTT. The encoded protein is CASSVGGATNEKLFF.

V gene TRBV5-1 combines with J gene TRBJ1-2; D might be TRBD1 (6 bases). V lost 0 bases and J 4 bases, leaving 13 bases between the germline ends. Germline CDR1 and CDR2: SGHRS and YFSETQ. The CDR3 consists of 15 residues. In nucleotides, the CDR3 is TGCGCCAGCAGCTTGGGGACGGGACAAACCTATGGCTACACCTTC. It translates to CASSLGTGQTYGYTF.

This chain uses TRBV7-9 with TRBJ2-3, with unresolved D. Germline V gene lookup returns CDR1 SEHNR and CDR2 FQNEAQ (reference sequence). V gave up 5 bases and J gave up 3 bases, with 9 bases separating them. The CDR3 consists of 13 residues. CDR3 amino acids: CASSHGPTDTQYF. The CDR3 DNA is TGTGCCAGCAGCCACGGGCCTACAGATACGCAGTATTTT.

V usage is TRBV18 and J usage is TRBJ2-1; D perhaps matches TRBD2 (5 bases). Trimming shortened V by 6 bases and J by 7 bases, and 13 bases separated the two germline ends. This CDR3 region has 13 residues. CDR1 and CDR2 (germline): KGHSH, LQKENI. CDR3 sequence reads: CASSPSGVNEQFF. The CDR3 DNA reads TGTGCCAGCTCCCCTTCCGGGGTTAATGAGCAGTTCTTC.

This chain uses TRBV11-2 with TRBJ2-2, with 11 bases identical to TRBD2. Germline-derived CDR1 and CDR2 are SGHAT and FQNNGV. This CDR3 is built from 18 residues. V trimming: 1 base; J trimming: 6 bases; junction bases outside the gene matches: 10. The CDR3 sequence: CASSLVGRLAGSSGELFF. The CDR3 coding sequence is TGTGCCAGCAGCTTAGTCGGTCGACTAGCGGGGTCGTCCGGGGAGCTGTTTTTT.

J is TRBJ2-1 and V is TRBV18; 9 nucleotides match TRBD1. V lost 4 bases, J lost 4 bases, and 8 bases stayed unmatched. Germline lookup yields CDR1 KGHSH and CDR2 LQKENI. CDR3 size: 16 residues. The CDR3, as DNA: TGTGCCAGCTCACGAAACCGGGACAGGGAGTACAATGAGCAGTTCTTC. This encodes CASSRNRDREYNEQFF.

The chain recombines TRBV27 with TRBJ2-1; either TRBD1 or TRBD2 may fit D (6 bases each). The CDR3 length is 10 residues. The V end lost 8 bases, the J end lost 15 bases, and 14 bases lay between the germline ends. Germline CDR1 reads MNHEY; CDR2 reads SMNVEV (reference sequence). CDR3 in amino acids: CASGGGDRFF. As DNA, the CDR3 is TGTGCCAGCGGGGGCGGGGACCGGTTCTTC.

The CDR3 DNA is TGTGCCAGCAGTTACTCCCAGGGGGCTGATTCACCCCTCCACTTT. Translated: CASSYSQGADSPLHF. The chain recombines TRBV6-6 with TRBJ1-6; 8 nucleotides agree with TRBD1. Germline CDR1 and CDR2: MNHNY and SVGAGI (reference sequence). The CDR3 is made up of 15 amino acids. J lost 8 bases, V lost 0 bases, and 3 bases had no gene match.

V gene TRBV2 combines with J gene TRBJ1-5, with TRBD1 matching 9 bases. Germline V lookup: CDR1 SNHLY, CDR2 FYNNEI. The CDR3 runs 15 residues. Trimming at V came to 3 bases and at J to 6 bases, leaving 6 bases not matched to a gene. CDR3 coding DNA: TGTGCCAGCAGTGATAGCGGGACAGGGTTTCAGCCCCAGCATTTT. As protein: CASSDSGTGFQPQHF.

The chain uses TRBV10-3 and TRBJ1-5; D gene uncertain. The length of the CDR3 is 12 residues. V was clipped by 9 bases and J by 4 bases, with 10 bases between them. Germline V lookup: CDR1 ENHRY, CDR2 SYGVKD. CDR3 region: CAIGDQNQPQHF. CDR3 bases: TGTGCCATAGGCGACCAAAATCAGCCCCAGCATTTT.

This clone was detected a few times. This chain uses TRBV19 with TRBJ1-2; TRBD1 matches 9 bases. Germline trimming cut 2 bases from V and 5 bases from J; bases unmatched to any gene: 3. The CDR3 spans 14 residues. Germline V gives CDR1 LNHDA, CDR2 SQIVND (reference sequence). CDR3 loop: CASSIRTGVYGYTF. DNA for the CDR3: TGTGCCAGTAGTATAAGGACAGGGGTTTATGGCTACACCTTC.

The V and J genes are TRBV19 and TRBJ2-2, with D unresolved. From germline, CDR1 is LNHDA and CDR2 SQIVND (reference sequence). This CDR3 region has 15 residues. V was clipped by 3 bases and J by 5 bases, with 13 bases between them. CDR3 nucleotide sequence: TGTGCCAGTAGTATTCTCCAGTCTGTGACCGGGGAGCTGTTTTTT. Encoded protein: CASSILQSVTGELFF.

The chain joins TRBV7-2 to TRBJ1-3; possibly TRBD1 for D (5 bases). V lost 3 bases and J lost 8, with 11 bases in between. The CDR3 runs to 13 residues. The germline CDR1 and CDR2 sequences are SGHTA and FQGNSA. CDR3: CASSLQGQDTIYF. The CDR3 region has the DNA TGTGCCAGCAGCTTGCAGGGTCAGGACACCATATATTTT.

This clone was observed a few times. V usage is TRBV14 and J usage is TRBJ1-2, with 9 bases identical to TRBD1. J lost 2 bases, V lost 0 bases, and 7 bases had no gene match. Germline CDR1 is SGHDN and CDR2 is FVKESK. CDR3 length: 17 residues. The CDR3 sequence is CASSQDAGGQGNYGYTF. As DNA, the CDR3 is TGTGCCAGCAGCCAAGATGCTGGGGGACAGGGCAACTATGGCTACACCTTC.

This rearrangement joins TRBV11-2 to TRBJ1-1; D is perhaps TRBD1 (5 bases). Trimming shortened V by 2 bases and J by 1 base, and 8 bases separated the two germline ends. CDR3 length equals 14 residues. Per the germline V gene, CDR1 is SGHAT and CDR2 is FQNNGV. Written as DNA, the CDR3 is TGTGCCAGCAGCTTACAGGGATGGAACACTGAAGCTTTCTTT. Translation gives CASSLQGWNTEAFF.

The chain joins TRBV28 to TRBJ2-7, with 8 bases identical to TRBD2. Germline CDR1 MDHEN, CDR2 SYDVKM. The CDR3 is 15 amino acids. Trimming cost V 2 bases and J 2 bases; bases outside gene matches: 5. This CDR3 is CASSLNRGGTYEQYF. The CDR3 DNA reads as TGTGCCAGCAGTTTAAACCGCGGGGGGACCTACGAGCAGTACTTC.

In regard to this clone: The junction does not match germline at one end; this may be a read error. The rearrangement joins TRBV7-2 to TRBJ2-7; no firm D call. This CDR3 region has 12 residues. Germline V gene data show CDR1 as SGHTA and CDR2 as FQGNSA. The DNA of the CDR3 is TGTGCCAGCAGCCTTACCCAATCTCAGCACGTTTTC. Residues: CASSLTQSQHVF.

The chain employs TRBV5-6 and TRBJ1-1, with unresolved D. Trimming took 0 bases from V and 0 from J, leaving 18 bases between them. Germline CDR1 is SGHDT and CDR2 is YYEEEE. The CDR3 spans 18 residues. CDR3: CASSLGKGTLRVNTEAFF. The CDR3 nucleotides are TGTGCCAGCAGCTTGGGCAAGGGTACTTTGAGGGTGAACACTGAAGCTTTCTTT.

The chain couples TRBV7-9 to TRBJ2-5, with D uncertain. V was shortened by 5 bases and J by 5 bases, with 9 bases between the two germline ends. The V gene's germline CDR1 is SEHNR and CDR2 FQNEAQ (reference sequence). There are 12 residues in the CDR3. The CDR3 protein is CASSPVGETQYF. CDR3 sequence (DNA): TGTGCCAGCAGCCCGGTCGGGGAGACCCAGTACTTC.

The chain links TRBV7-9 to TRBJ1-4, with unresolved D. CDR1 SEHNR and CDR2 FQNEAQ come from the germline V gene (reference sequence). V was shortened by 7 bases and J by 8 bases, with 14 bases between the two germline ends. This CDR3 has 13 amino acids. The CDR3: CASTTHGYEKLFF. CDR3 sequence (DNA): TGTGCCAGCACCACACATGGGTACGAAAAACTGTTTTTT.

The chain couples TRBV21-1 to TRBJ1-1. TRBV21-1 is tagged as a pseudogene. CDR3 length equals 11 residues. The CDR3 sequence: CASTPGTGAFF. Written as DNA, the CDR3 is TGTGCCAGCACTCCGGGCACGGGGGCTTTCTTT.

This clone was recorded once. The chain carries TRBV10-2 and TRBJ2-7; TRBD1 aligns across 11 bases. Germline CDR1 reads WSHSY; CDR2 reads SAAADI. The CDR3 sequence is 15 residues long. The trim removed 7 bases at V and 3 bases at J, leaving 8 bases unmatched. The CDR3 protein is CASMNPGTGGYEQYF. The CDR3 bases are TGCGCCAGCATGAATCCCGGGACAGGGGGCTACGAGCAGTACTTC.

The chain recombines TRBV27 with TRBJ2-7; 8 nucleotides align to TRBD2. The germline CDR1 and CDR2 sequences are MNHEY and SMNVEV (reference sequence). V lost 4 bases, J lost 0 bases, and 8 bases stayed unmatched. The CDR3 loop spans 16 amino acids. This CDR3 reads CASSSPGAGASYEQYF. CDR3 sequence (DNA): TGTGCCAGCAGTTCCCCGGGAGCGGGGGCCTCCTACGAGCAGTACTTC.